Listed below are T cell receptor beta chains from one sample, sequenced in a study of T cell responses to AZD1222 COVID-19 vaccine. Produced via immunoSEQ multiplex PCR; TCRdb's table is partial and in-frame only. The sample yields 130,000 or so clones, 80% to 95% seen once. The sequences come from peripheral blood, collected on day 0 of MenACWY control vaccination. Receptor source: an adult in good health. Each CDR3 is given with its conserved first and last residue. D genes are given only for firm matches. Clone size, where shown, is once, few, many, or a class for clones that have expanded.

TRBV9	.	TRBJ2-1	TRBD2	CASSAGLAGLYNEQFF	TGTGCCAGCAGCGCGGGACTAGCGGGACTTTACAATGAGCAGTTCTTC
TRBV6-2/TRBV6-3	.	TRBJ2-3	.	CASSGPSSTDTQYF	TGTGCCAGCAGCGGGCCGTCTAGCACAGATACGCAGTATTTT
TRBV7-9	.	TRBJ2-3	TRBD2	CASSFTGGPDTQYF	TGTGCCAGCAGCTTCACGGGGGGACCAGATACGCAGTATTTT
TRBV7-2	.	TRBJ1-5	.	CASSPMGGTNQPQHF	TGTGCCAGCAGCCCAATGGGGGGTACCAATCAGCCCCAGCATTTT
TRBV6-2/TRBV6-3	.	TRBJ1-1	.	CASSYWQHMNTEAFF	TGTGCCAGCAGTTACTGGCAGCACATGAACACTGAAGCTTTCTTT
TRBV19	.	TRBJ1-2	.	CASSADAGGYGYTF	TGTGCCAGTAGTGCGGACGCCGGAGGGTATGGCTACACCTTC
TRBV6-2/TRBV6-3	.	TRBJ2-7	.	CASSPGLYEQYF	TGTGCCAGCAGTCCGGGACTTTACGAGCAGTACTTC
TRBV5-1	.	TRBJ2-5	TRBD2	CASSSGLAGGGALQTQYF	TGCGCCAGCAGCTCCGGACTAGCGGGAGGAGGGGCCCTACAGACCCAGTACTTC
TRBV28	once	TRBJ1-5	.	CASSITGAFQPQHF	TGTGCCAGCAGTATTACGGGGGCCTTCCAGCCCCAGCATTTT
TRBV5-1	.	TRBJ2-5	.	CASSLDQETQYF	TGCGCCAGCAGCTTGGATCAAGAGACCCAGTACTTC
TRBV7-9	.	TRBJ2-1	TRBD2	CASSLPKTSGRAHHNEQFF	TGTGCCAGCAGCTTACCGAAGACTAGCGGGAGGGCCCACCACAATGAGCAGTTCTTC
TRBV5-1	once	TRBJ2-7	TRBD2	CASSSQLAGDYEQYF	TGCGCCAGCAGCTCCCAACTAGCGGGTGACTACGAGCAGTACTTC
TRBV12-5	.	TRBJ2-2	.	CASGPGSAWNTGELFF	TGTGCTAGTGGTCCGGGGTCTGCCTGGAACACCGGGGAGCTGTTTTTT
TRBV6-6	.	TRBJ1-2	.	CASTTMPVDF	TGTGCCAGCACCACCATGCCCGTCGACTTC
TRBV5-5	.	TRBJ1-1	.	CASILTVGQPNTEAFF	TGTGCCAGCATCTTAACGGTGGGTCAGCCGAACACTGAAGCTTTCTTT
TRBV11-2	once	TRBJ2-1	TRBD2	CASSETSGNEQFF	TGTGCCAGCAGCGAGACTAGCGGAAATGAGCAGTTCTTC
TRBV6-5	.	TRBJ2-7	.	CASTGGSSLYEQYF	TGTGCCAGCACAGGCGGATCAAGCCTCTACGAGCAGTACTTC
TRBV11-3	.	TRBJ1-1	.	CASSDDSTEAFF	TGTGCCAGCAGCGACGACAGCACTGAAGCTTTCTTT
TRBV6-5	.	TRBJ2-7	.	CASTRQVSYEQYF	TGTGCCAGCACTAGACAGGTCTCCTACGAGCAGTACTTC
TRBV13	.	TRBJ1-2	TRBD1	CASSVGQLGYYGYTF	TGTGCCAGCAGCGTGGGACAGCTTGGGTACTATGGCTACACCTTC
TRBV7-2	.	TRBJ1-6	TRBD1	CASSLPPGQRDNNSPLHF	TGTGCCAGCAGCTTGCCACCGGGACAGAGAGATAATAATTCACCCCTCCACTTT
TRBV6-5	.	TRBJ2-7	.	CASSPRRDYEQYF	TGTGCCAGCAGTCCCCGCCGCGATTACGAGCAGTACTTC
TRBV18	.	TRBJ1-1	.	CASSPFIRGTEAFF	TGTGCCAGCTCACCATTCATACGGGGCACTGAAGCTTTCTTT
TRBV7-9	.	TRBJ1-1	.	CASSLSVGTEAFF	TGTGCCAGCAGCTTATCGGTGGGCACTGAAGCTTTCTTT
TRBV10-3	few	TRBJ1-4	TRBD1	CAISEQDRVNEKLFF	TGTGCCATCAGTGAGCAGGACAGGGTGAATGAAAAACTGTTTTTT
TRBV4-1	.	TRBJ2-1	TRBD2	CASSQGASGSGNEQFF	TGCGCCAGCAGCCAAGGAGCTAGCGGGAGTGGCAATGAGCAGTTCTTC
TRBV25-1	.	TRBJ1-6	TRBD1	CASSESRQGNSPLHF	TGTGCCAGCAGTGAATCAAGACAGGGGAATTCACCCCTCCACTTT
TRBV6-6	once	TRBJ2-3	TRBD1	CASSRPPGTGSDTQYF	TGTGCCAGCAGCCGCCCCCCCGGGACAGGGTCAGATACGCAGTATTTT
TRBV12-3/TRBV12-4	.	TRBJ1-1	.	CASSRRSEAFF	TGTGCCAGCAGTCGACGTTCCGAAGCTTTCTTT
TRBV4-2	.	TRBJ2-1	.	CASSQDRGVFTNEQFF	TGTGCCAGCAGCCAAGATCGCGGGGTGTTTACAAATGAGCAGTTCTTC
TRBV19	.	TRBJ1-1	.	CASSIPGTSNTEAFF	TGTGCCAGTAGTATTCCCGGGACATCGAACACTGAAGCTTTCTTT
TRBV2	once	TRBJ1-1	.	CASDLHGSMNTEAFF	TGTGCCAGCGACCTACACGGCTCCATGAACACTGAAGCTTTCTTT
TRBV13	.	TRBJ2-1	TRBD2	CASSPRTSLTLGNEQFF	TGTGCCAGCAGCCCTAGGACTAGCCTTACACTAGGCAATGAGCAGTTCTTC
TRBV6-5	.	TRBJ1-1	.	CASSYLGHEAFF	TGTGCCAGCAGTTACCTGGGCCATGAAGCTTTCTTT
TRBV28	once	TRBJ2-3	.	CASSLGTSDTQYF	TGTGCCAGCAGTTTAGGGACGTCAGATACGCAGTATTTT
TRBV7-2	.	TRBJ2-3	.	CASRVFERDTQYF	TGTGCCAGCAGGGTATTCGAGAGAGATACGCAGTATTTT
TRBV2	.	TRBJ1-2	.	CASSESSSNYGYTF	TGTGCCAGCAGTGAGTCATCCTCGAACTATGGCTACACCTTC
TRBV7-3	.	TRBJ1-1	.	CASSLEGGLGEAFF	TGTGCCAGCAGCTTAGAGGGAGGGCTTGGTGAAGCTTTCTTT
TRBV28	.	TRBJ2-1	.	CASAVGAHNEQFF	TGTGCCAGCGCCGTTGGAGCACACAATGAGCAGTTCTTC